This TCR beta chain is from a study of shared clonotypes between healthy human individuals. Findings and caveats of the study: Across subsets, estimated richness was generally greater for naive than for memory populations. The expectation was that sequencing depth would affect clonotype sharing among donors.

CD45RO negativity and positive selection for CCR7 defined naive CD8 cells, a population that excluded terminally differentiated effector memory CD45RA+ cells. Donors, without exception, were Caucasian adults residing in Nashville, Tennessee. The CDR3 extends over 15 amino acids. Germline CDR1 reads LNHNV; CDR2 reads YYDKDF (reference sequence). The V segment lost 1 base and the J segment 6 bases; nucleotides outside the gene matches: 8. A note on this clone: Its antigen is unknown.

Libraries were prepared by immunoSEQ multiplex PCR; TCRdb keeps only in-frame clonotypes and omits some of them. The sample holds 550,000 to 650,000 clones, approximately 96% seen once. Sample: naive CD8+ T cells sorted from blood. This TCR was sampled from a woman younger than 45 in good health. This chain joins TRBV15 and TRBJ2-5; 7 bases line up with TRBD1. CDR3: CATSRATGFVKTQYF. Here the CDR3 DNA reads TGTGCCACCAGCAGAGCGACAGGGTTCGTCAAGACCCAGTACTTC.